Each of the 22 T cell receptor beta chains below was sequenced from the same sample in a study of blood T cell repertoires in COVID-19. The method was immunoSEQ multiplex PCR; TCRdb's version includes in-frame clones alone and lacks a portion of them. The sample has about 310,000 clones; 90% are singletons. Sequences were obtained from peripheral blood. Receptors were obtained from a woman between 35 and 50 years old with COVID-19, enrolled during active disease.

This sequence joins TRBV30 and TRBJ1-2, with 7 positions matching TRBD1. J was trimmed by 5 bases and V by 4 bases; bases with no gene match: 7. The CDR3 runs 13 residues. The germline V gene encodes CDR1 GTSNPN and CDR2 SVGIG (reference sequence). CDR3 DNA sequence: TGTGCCTGGAAAAGACAGGGATTATATGGCTACACCTTC. Translated: CAWKRQGLYGYTF.

In this sample, this clone turned up once. The sample holds other DNA sequences that translate to the same CDR3. The chain uses TRBV18 and TRBJ2-5; D may be TRBD2 (7 bases). The CDR3 consists of 14 residues. CDR1 and CDR2 (germline): KGHSH, LQKENI. The V gene lost 3 bases and the J gene lost 5 bases, with 13 bases spanning the gap. Here the CDR3 DNA reads TGTGCCAGCTCACCCCGGGGAGGGGGTGAGACCCAGTACTTC. Amino acids: CASSPRGGGETQYF.

This CDR3 is CASSLVAGGRSYNEQFF. CDR3 sequence (DNA): TGTGCCAGCAGCTTAGTTGCCGGGGGACGCTCCTACAATGAGCAGTTCTTC. The chain links TRBV7-2 to TRBJ2-1, with D tentatively TRBD2 (6 bases). From germline, CDR1 is SGHTA and CDR2 FQGNSA. The V end lost 1 base, the J end lost 0 bases, and 13 bases lay between the germline ends. This CDR3 contains 17 residues.

This clone was observed a few times. The chain is built from TRBV5-6 and TRBJ1-2, with D perhaps TRBD1 (5 bases). The CDR3 has 16 residues. The germline CDR1 and CDR2 sequences are SGHDT and YYEEEE. V lost 3 bases to trimming and J lost 4 bases, with 19 bases between them. CDR3 sequence (DNA): TGTGCCAGCAGCTCTCCCTCGCAGGGAACGGGCTATGGCTACACCTTC. Translated: CASSSPSQGTGYGYTF.

The J gene is TRBJ2-2, the V gene TRBV19, with 7 bases matching TRBD1. The V segment lost 6 bases and the J segment 4 bases; nucleotides outside the gene matches: 8. This CDR3 spans 15 amino acids. The germline V gene encodes CDR1 LNHDA and CDR2 SQIVND (reference sequence). CDR3 nucleotides: TGTGCCAGTAGCTTCTGGACAGGTGGCACCGGGGAGCTGTTTTTT. Translating it yields CASSFWTGGTGELFF.

V and J are TRBV27 and TRBJ1-1; a weak D match, TRBD1 (6 bases). Germline CDR1 MNHEY, CDR2 SMNVEV (reference sequence). The CDR3 covers 14 residues. V was clipped by 5 bases and J by 3 bases, with 13 bases between them. This chain's CDR3 is CASSAGVQHTEAFF. The CDR3 DNA sequence: TGTGCCAGCAGTGCAGGGGTTCAGCACACTGAAGCTTTCTTT.

The CDR3 region is CASSLGFGGLTGNTIYF. The CDR3 DNA is TGTGCCAGCAGCTTAGGGTTCGGGGGGCTAACTGGAAACACCATATATTTT. The chain is built from TRBV7-6 and TRBJ1-3, with D perhaps TRBD1 (6 bases). There are 17 residues in the CDR3. V lost 1 base, J lost 2 bases, and 15 bases lay in between. Per germline, CDR1 SGHVS and CDR2 FNYEAQ.

This clone was recorded only once. The CDR3 DNA follows: TGTGCCAGCAGCACATTACCTCAAAACATTCAGTACTTC. This translates into CASSTLPQNIQYF. The chain links TRBV7-2 to TRBJ2-4; D is uncertain. In germline, CDR1 is SGHTA, CDR2 FQGNSA. Trimming stripped 5 bases from V and 5 bases from J, with 10 bases between. This CDR3 is built from 13 residues.

This chain links TRBV7-8 with TRBJ1-1; weak D call: TRBD1 (6 bases). Germline CDR1 and CDR2: SGHVS and FQNEAQ. The CDR3 extends over 13 amino acids. The V end was cut by 5 bases, the J end by 5 bases, with 12 bases between. The CDR3 DNA is TGTGCCAGCAGCCTCACAGGGAATACTGAAGCTTTCTTT. Translated, it gives CASSLTGNTEAFF.

The chain links TRBV9 to TRBJ2-3; a possible D gene is TRBD1 (6 bases). The V gene's germline CDR1 is SGDLS and CDR2 YYNGEE. Trimming pared 0 bases from V and 0 bases from J, leaving 11 bases between. This CDR3 is 16 amino acids long. DNA of the CDR3: TGTGCCAGCAGCGTAGACCAGGGACACAGCACAGATACGCAGTATTTT. Its translation is CASSVDQGHSTDTQYF.

The V gene is TRBV5-4, the J gene TRBJ1-1; a possible D gene is TRBD1 (5 bases). The V gene lost 4 bases and the J gene lost 1 base, with 14 bases spanning the gap. The germline CDR1 and CDR2 sequences are SGHNT and YYREEE (reference sequence). The CDR3 length is 15 residues. CDR3 bases: TGTGCCAGCAGCCTCCAACCTGACAGGAACACTGAAGCTTTCTTT. Protein: CASSLQPDRNTEAFF.

V gene TRBV27 combines with J gene TRBJ1-5; 8 bases match TRBD1. The CDR3 extends over 20 amino acids. Germline CDR1 and CDR2: MNHEY and SMNVEV (reference sequence). V lost 5 bases and J lost 0; bases outside the gene matches: 18. The CDR3 DNA follows: TGTGCCAGCAGTCCCCTCCCGAGACAGGGGACCGTTTATAGCAATCAGCCCCAGCATTTT. This gives the protein CASSPLPRQGTVYSNQPQHF.

The V and J genes are TRBV11-2 and TRBJ2-5; TRBD2 aligns across 8 bases. V lost 3 bases, J lost 1 base, and 10 bases stayed unmatched. This CDR3 is 17 amino acids long. The germline CDR1 and CDR2 sequences are SGHAT and FQNNGV. CDR3 sequence: CASSLVGLAGLQETQYF. The CDR3 DNA follows: TGTGCCAGCAGCTTGGTGGGGCTAGCGGGCCTCCAAGAGACCCAGTACTTC.

In DNA, the CDR3 is TGTGCCAGCAGTACGGAGAGCGAAGCTTTCTTT. This gives the protein CASSTESEAFF. The rearrangement links TRBV2 to TRBJ1-1; D is unclear. The CDR3 runs 11 residues. Germline V gene data show CDR1 as SNHLY and CDR2 as FYNNEI. The V and J ends lost 5 bases and 8 bases respectively, with 9 bases between them.

J is TRBJ2-5 and V is TRBV5-1, with D unresolved. Germline CDR1 is SGHRS and CDR2 is YFSETQ. The CDR3 loop spans 12 amino acids. V was clipped by 3 bases and J by 5 bases, with 8 bases between them. Here the CDR3 reads CASSYDRETQYF. The CDR3 DNA reads TGCGCCAGCAGCTACGATCGGGAGACCCAGTACTTC.

The sample holds a few counts of this clone. This rearrangement joins TRBV6-4 to TRBJ2-7; D is undetermined. Trimming removed 6 bases at V and 3 bases at J, with 3 bases between. CDR1 is MRHNA and CDR2 is SNTAGT in the germline V gene. The CDR3 consists of 10 residues. CDR3 amino acids: CASRYYEQYF. CDR3 in DNA: TGTGCCAGCAGGTACTACGAGCAGTACTTC.

This clone was recorded a few times. The chain links TRBV30 to TRBJ1-6, with unresolved D. Germline V gene sequence: CDR1 GTSNPN, CDR2 SVGIG (reference sequence). This CDR3 is built from 15 residues. Trimming shortened V by 1 base and J by 7 bases, and 14 bases separated the two germline ends. The CDR3 DNA is TGTGCCTGGAGTGGGAGAGGTGGATCAAATTCACCCCTCCACTTT. This gives the protein CAWSGRGGSNSPLHF.

In this sample, this clone turned up once. The chain has TRBV6-4 and TRBJ1-6; a weak D match, TRBD1 (5 bases). The CDR3 is 13 residues long. Deletions cut 5 bases from V and 7 bases from J, with 9 bases between. Germline V gene data show CDR1 as MRHNA and CDR2 as SNTAGT. CDR3 sequence reads: CASSSGNNSPLHF. In DNA, the CDR3 is TGTGCCAGCAGTTCAGGGAACAATTCACCCCTCCACTTT.

The chain carries TRBV19 and TRBJ1-3; a possible D gene is TRBD1 (5 bases). V was shortened by 7 bases and J by 5 bases, with 15 bases between the two germline ends. The length of the CDR3 is 14 residues. Germline V lookup: CDR1 LNHDA, CDR2 SQIVND (reference sequence). CDR3 nucleotide sequence: TGTGCCAGTACCGAGACAGATTGGAGAAACACCATATATTTT. This encodes CASTETDWRNTIYF.

The chain has TRBV5-4 and TRBJ2-2; TRBD1 aligns across 7 bases. V shed 0 bases and J 5 bases; nucleotides not matched to a gene: 4. Per the germline V gene, CDR1 is SGHNT and CDR2 is YYREEE (reference sequence). CDR3 length: 15 amino acids. This CDR3 is CASSLDRGDTGELFF. In nucleotides, the CDR3 is TGTGCCAGCAGCTTGGACAGGGGTGATACCGGGGAGCTGTTTTTT.

CDR3 DNA: TGTGCCAGCAGTTACTCGGGGCCGATTCAAGAGACCCAGTACTTC. This translates into CASSYSGPIQETQYF. The chain is built from TRBV6-5 and TRBJ2-5; a possible D gene is TRBD1 (5 bases). With 0 bases removed from V and 2 bases from J, the gap between germline ends came to 10 bases. CDR3 size: 15 residues. CDR1 and CDR2 (germline): MNHEY, SVGAGI.

Points on this clone: Sequence at one end of the junction differs from germline and may be a read error. The chain carries TRBV27 and TRBJ2-1; the match to TRBD2 covers 9 bases. The germline gives CDR1 MNHEY, CDR2 SMNVEV (reference sequence). There are 14 residues in the CDR3. In DNA, the CDR3 is TGCGCCAGCTGCGGGGGGGGGTCCTACAATGAGCAGTTCTTC. It specifies CASCGGGSYNEQFF.